This is a list of T cell receptor beta chains from one sample in a study of T cell changes during pregnancy in multiple sclerosis. This table comes from immunoSEQ multiplex PCR, and its TCRdb copy is limited to in-frame clones, with some not included. The sample gives approximately 90,000 clones, roughly 92% of which show up once; just over 2% is in the top ten. The sample in question was peripheral blood, obtained after pregnancy. The receptor source for this set is a female donor with multiple sclerosis, enrolled in a pregnancy study. Both conserved end residues are part of each CDR3. D genes are given only for firm matches. A clone size is listed for some rows: how often the clone was seen (once, few, many), or a class if it is expanded.

clone_size j_call v_call d_call cdr3_nt cdr3_aa
NA TRBJ2-5 TRBV11-1 TRBD2 TGTGCCAGCAGCTTGAGACTAGCGGGATTTCAAGAGACCCAGTACTTC CASSLRLAGFQETQYF
NA TRBJ2-3 TRBV19 NA TGTGCCAGTAGTATAGGTTTGGCAGTCTCTAGCACAGATACGCAGTATTTT CASSIGLAVSSTDTQYF
NA TRBJ1-6 TRBV18 NA TGTGCCAGCTCATCCGAGGGGAGGCAGTCACCCCTCCACTTT CASSSEGRQSPLHF
NA TRBJ1-5 TRBV6-1 NA TGTGCCAGCAGTGTGGGGAGGGAAAGCAATCAGCCCCAGCATTTT CASSVGRESNQPQHF
NA TRBJ2-5 TRBV7-3 NA TGTGCCAGCAGCTTAAGCGGGGAGACCCAGTACTTC CASSLSGETQYF
NA TRBJ2-5 TRBV6-5 TRBD2 TGTGCCAGCAGCCCCGGGGGGGCCCAAGAGACCCAGTACTTC CASSPGGAQETQYF
NA TRBJ1-5 TRBV2 TRBD1 TGTGCCAGCAGGGGGGACAGGGCACGGCCCCAGCATTTT CASRGDRARPQHF
NA TRBJ1-2 TRBV28 NA TGTGCCAGCACACCTACTGGGACATTATATGGCTACACCTTC CASTPTGTLYGYTF
NA TRBJ2-7 TRBV5-8 NA TGTGCCAGCAAAGGGACTCACTACGAGCAGTACTTC CASKGTHYEQYF
NA TRBJ1-3 TRBV19 NA TGTGCCAGTAGTTTGGACAGCCCGACTCACACCATATATTTT CASSLDSPTHTIYF
NA TRBJ2-1 TRBV5-6 TRBD2 TGTGCCAGCAGCTTGGCCTTTAGCGGGGGGCCGTACAATGAGCAGTTCTTC CASSLAFSGGPYNEQFF
NA TRBJ1-2 TRBV6-5 TRBD1 TGTGCCAGCAGTTTTGGGAATTTTCGAAGGGGGCTTGGCTACACCTTC CASSFGNFRRGLGYTF
NA TRBJ2-7 TRBV5-6 TRBD1 TGTGCCAGCAGCAGGGACAGGGGGTACGAGCAGTACTTC CASSRDRGYEQYF
NA TRBJ2-7 TRBV7-9 TRBD1 TGTGCCAGCAGTCCTAGGGGGCTACTCTACGAGCAGTACTTC CASSPRGLLYEQYF
once TRBJ1-1 TRBV20-1 NA TGCAGTGCTAGGGCTTTCGCTGAAGCTTTCTTT CSARAFAEAFF
NA TRBJ2-1 TRBV7-2 TRBD2 TGTGCCAGCAGCTTAGTCGGACTAGCGAATGAGCAGTTCTTC CASSLVGLANEQFF
NA TRBJ1-2 TRBV7-8 TRBD1 TGTGCCAGCAGCTTAGGACAGGGGAAAGATGGCTACACCTTC CASSLGQGKDGYTF
NA TRBJ1-2 TRBV6-5 TRBD1 TGTGCCAGCAGTTATTCCGGGACAGGGGTCTTTGGCTACACCTTC CASSYSGTGVFGYTF
NA TRBJ2-7 TRBV27 TRBD1 TGTGCCAGCAGTTTAACTGGGACAGGGACGGAATACGAGCAGTACTTC CASSLTGTGTEYEQYF
NA TRBJ1-5 TRBV6-6 TRBD1 TGTGCCAGCAGGTGGGACAGGGACCAGCCCCAGCATTTT CASRWDRDQPQHF
NA TRBJ1-4 TRBV4-1 NA TGCGCCAGCAGCCAAGGAGGCCAGAATAATGAAAAACTGTTTTTT CASSQGGQNNEKLFF
once TRBJ2-2 TRBV4-3 NA TGCGCCAGCAGCCCCCTAGTGGTAGAGCCCGGGGAGCTGTTTTTT CASSPLVVEPGELFF
NA TRBJ1-2 TRBV7-9 TRBD1 TGTGCCAGCAGCTTCGGGACAGGGGGCGCGGATGGCTACACCTTC CASSFGTGGADGYTF
NA TRBJ1-1 TRBV7-8 NA TGTGCCAGCAGCTTAGCATCTGGGGGGGTTGAAGCTTTCTTT CASSLASGGVEAFF
NA TRBJ2-3 TRBV5-4 NA TGTGCCAGCAGCTTACGACAGGACGCAGATACGCAGTATTTT CASSLRQDADTQYF
NA TRBJ2-1 TRBV6-1 TRBD2 TGTGCCAGCAGTGGGACTAGGAGAGTCAATGAGCAGTTCTTC CASSGTRRVNEQFF
NA TRBJ2-3 TRBV5-1 TRBD2 TGCGCCAGCAGCTATACTACCATGTTAATGGCGGGAGGTACAGATACGCAGTATTTT CASSYTTMLMAGGTDTQYF
NA TRBJ2-5 TRBV12-5 NA TGTGCTAGTGTCTCCGTAGGGGGACAAGAGACCCAGTACTTC CASVSVGGQETQYF
NA TRBJ2-5 TRBV6-5 NA TGTGCCAGCAGTCCCCGTGTTCGGGAGACCCAGTACTTC CASSPRVRETQYF
NA TRBJ2-3 TRBV2 TRBD2 TGTGCCAGCAGTGTTCTGGGGCTAGCGGGGCCCACAGATACGCAGTATTTT CASSVLGLAGPTDTQYF
NA TRBJ2-2 TRBV7-6 NA TGTGCCAGCAGCGCAGGGGCCTTGGAGAGCTTTGGGCGGCTGTTTTTT CASSAGALESFGRLFF
NA TRBJ2-5 TRBV4-3 TRBD2 TGCGCCAGCAGCGAACGGAGCGGGGGCGCCGGGGGATGGACCCAGTACTTC CASSERSGGAGGWTQYF
few TRBJ1-5 TRBV4-2 NA TGTGCCAGCTCGCGAGGCAATCAGCCCCAGCATTTT CASSRGNQPQHF
NA TRBJ2-3 TRBV4-2 TRBD1 TGTGCCAGCAGCCAAGATCGAACACGCGGGGGACAGGGGCAGTATTTT CASSQDRTRGGQGQYF
NA TRBJ2-3 TRBV30 TRBD1 TGTGCCTGGGGGACAGCAGATACGCAGTATTTT CAWGTADTQYF
once TRBJ2-1 TRBV19 NA TGTGCCAGTAGTGCAGACAGCGAAGCCTACAATGAGCAGTTCTTC CASSADSEAYNEQFF
NA TRBJ2-1 TRBV6-5 NA TGTGCCAGCAGTTACTCGACCCCCCTAGCGAATGAGCAGTTCTTC CASSYSTPLANEQFF
NA TRBJ1-2 TRBV6-5 TRBD1 TGTGCCAGCACGGAGGGGGCCGAGGGCTACACCTTC CASTEGAEGYTF
NA TRBJ2-7 TRBV27 TRBD2 TGTGCCAGCAGTAAGCGGGGGATACCCCACGAGCAGTACTTC CASSKRGIPHEQYF
NA TRBJ2-7 TRBV5-4 TRBD1 TGTGCCAGCAGCCCAACAACCGGGACAGGGAACGAGCAGTACTTC CASSPTTGTGNEQYF
NA TRBJ1-5 TRBV5-1 TRBD1 TGCGCCAGCCTCGTGCACCGACAGGGTGATGGTAGCAATCAGCCCCAGCATTTT CASLVHRQGDGSNQPQHF
NA TRBJ1-1 TRBV7-6 NA TGTGCCAGCAGCTCACTTGGTCGGAACACACTCTGGGGCAACACTGAAGCTTTCTTT CASSSLGRNTLWGNTEAFF
NA TRBJ2-3 TRBV10-3 TRBD2 TGTGCCATCGAGACGGGAGGGGAGGATACGCAGTATTTT CAIETGGEDTQYF
NA TRBJ1-3 TRBV6-5 NA TGTGCCAGCATCCACTCTGGCTCTGGAAACACCATATATTTT CASIHSGSGNTIYF